Listed below are T cell receptor beta chains from one sample, sequenced in a study of shared clonotypes between healthy human individuals. The data were produced by immunoSEQ multiplex PCR, yet TCRdb's version contains in-frame clones alone and is incomplete. The sample contains approximately 1.9 million clones, 90% to 95% of which appear only once. The sample was naive CD8+ T cells from PBMCs. The receptor source for this set is a man younger than 30 in good health. Some clones in this sample may be carry-over from other donors' samples. The CDR3 runs from the conserved cysteine through the conserved F or W. A D gene is named only where the DNA matches it firmly. Only some rows state a clone size, as once, few, many or a class for expanded clones.

>-|TRBV7-2|TRBJ2-7|-
TGTGCCAGCAGCACTCGGACCTTGACCTACGAGCAGTACTTC
CASSTRTLTYEQYF
>-|TRBV11-2|TRBJ2-7|-
TGTGCCAGCAGCCAAGGGGGATTGGGCGAGCAGTACTTC
CASSQGGLGEQYF
>-|TRBV13|TRBJ2-1|-
TGTGCCAGCAGCTTACCGGGGTATGAGCAGTTCTTC
CASSLPGYEQFF
>TRBD2|TRBV5-4|TRBJ2-1|-
TGTGCCAGCAGCTTGTTAGGACTAGGGATGAACAATGAGCAGTTCTTC
CASSLLGLGMNNEQFF
>-|TRBV20-1|TRBJ1-1|few
TGCAGTGCTATAATGAACACTGAAGCTTTCTTT
CSAIMNTEAFF
>-|TRBV28|TRBJ2-5|-
TGTGCCAGCAGTACGGACAGCCAAGAGACCCAGTACTTC
CASSTDSQETQYF
>-|TRBV6-5|TRBJ1-1|-
TGTGCCAGCAGTTACTCGATCTCAGGGGCCCCTGAAGCTTTCTTT
CASSYSISGAPEAFF
>TRBD2|TRBV6-1|TRBJ2-7|-
TGTGCCAGCAGTGAAGGGTCTAGCGGATACGAGCAGTACTTC
CASSEGSSGYEQYF
>-|TRBV5-8|TRBJ2-6|-
TGTGCCACCCGGGCCTCTGGGGCCAACGTCCTGACTTTC
CATRASGANVLTF
>TRBD1|TRBV19|TRBJ1-3|-
TGTGCCAGTAGCTGGGACAGCCGCTCTGGAAACACCATATATTTT
CASSWDSRSGNTIYF
>-|TRBV27|TRBJ1-1|-
TGTGCCAGCAGCCATAGGGGGGAGCGGTCTGAAGCTTTCTTT
CASSHRGERSEAFF
>TRBD2|TRBV7-6|TRBJ2-1|-
TGTGCCAGCAGCTTAGAGGGCGGGAGGGCTTCCTACAATGAGCAGTTCTTC
CASSLEGGRASYNEQFF
>-|TRBV4-1|TRBJ2-1|once
TGCGCCAGCAGCCAAGTCCGGGTCAATGAGCAGTTCTTC
CASSQVRVNEQFF
>-|TRBV10-2|TRBJ1-1|-
TGCGCCAGCAGTTGGCCAGGGCGGGGTAACAACACTGAAGCTTTCTTT
CASSWPGRGNNTEAFF
>-|TRBV4-2|TRBJ2-1|-
TGTGCCAGCAGGGGAGATTACAATGAGCAGTTCTTC
CASRGDYNEQFF
>TRBD2|TRBV28|TRBJ2-1|-
TGTGCCAGCAGACCGGGACTAGCGGGAGGATCCTACAATGAGCAGTTCTTC
CASRPGLAGGSYNEQFF
>TRBD1|TRBV19|TRBJ1-1|-
TGTGCCAGTAGTATGTACCCGGGACAGCAAGAAGCTTTCTTT
CASSMYPGQQEAFF
>-|TRBV5-6|TRBJ1-5|-
TGTGCCAGCAGCTTGGCGGGGCGCGGTCAGCCCCAGCATTTT
CASSLAGRGQPQHF
>-|TRBV12-5|TRBJ1-2|-
TGTGCTAGTGGTTTGGGCCCGGGGGACTATGGCTACACCTTC
CASGLGPGDYGYTF
>-|TRBV7-9|TRBJ2-1|-
TGTGCCAGTGGGGACTACAATGAGCAGTTCTTC
CASGDYNEQFF
>-|TRBV7-9|TRBJ2-7|-
TGTGCCAGCAGCGCAGCGGGCCAAGCCTACGAGCAGTACTTC
CASSAAGQAYEQYF
>-|TRBV13|TRBJ1-2|-
TGTGCCAGCAGCTTACAGACGGGCTATGGCTACACCTTC
CASSLQTGYGYTF
>-|TRBV6-4|TRBJ2-2|once
TGTGCCAGCAGTGCCGTGGACGATGGGGAGCTGTTTTTT
CASSAVDDGELFF
>TRBD1|TRBV27|TRBJ2-2|-
TGTGCCAGCAGCCTAACAGGGGGCGGCACCGGGGAGCTGTTTTTT
CASSLTGGGTGELFF
>-|TRBV7-2|TRBJ2-5|-
TGTGCCAGCAGCTTAACCAGGTCCAAAGAGACCCAGTACTTC
CASSLTRSKETQYF
>-|TRBV7-6|TRBJ2-7|-
TGTGCCAGCAGCTTAGTGGGTAGCGGAACCTACGAGCAGTACTTC
CASSLVGSGTYEQYF
>TRBD1|TRBV7-8|TRBJ2-7|-
TGTGCCAGCAGCTTATTCCGGGACAGGGCTTACGAGCAGTACTTC
CASSLFRDRAYEQYF
>TRBD1|TRBV9|TRBJ2-2|few
TGTGCCAGCAGCGTCGAGACAGGGGGCACCGGGGAGCTGTTTTTT
CASSVETGGTGELFF
>TRBD1|TRBV27|TRBJ1-5|-
TGTGCCAGCAGTCAACAGGGGGCGGTTCAGCCCCAGCATTTT
CASSQQGAVQPQHF
>-|TRBV5-1|TRBJ1-2|once
TGCGCCAGCAGCTTGGGGGACGACGATAACTATGAAGGCTACACCTTC
CASSLGDDDNYEGYTF
>-|TRBV9|TRBJ2-7|-
TGTGCCAGCAGCCCCAGCAGGAGCTCCTACGAGCAGTACTTC
CASSPSRSSYEQYF
>-|TRBV25-1|TRBJ1-1|-
TGTGCCAGCGAGGGGGTGGGGGCCGCTGAAGCTTTCTTT
CASEGVGAAEAFF
>-|TRBV6-5|TRBJ1-2|-
TGTGCCAGCAGTTTCACCGAGCACTATGGCTACACCTTC
CASSFTEHYGYTF
>TRBD1|TRBV25-1|TRBJ2-1|-
TGTGCCAGCAGTGAATTGAGAGGGACAGGCAATGAGCAGTTCTTC
CASSELRGTGNEQFF
>-|TRBV5-1|TRBJ1-4|-
TGCGCCAGCAGCTCCGGGACGGAACCTACTGCAACTAATGAAAAACTGTTTTTT
CASSSGTEPTATNEKLFF
>-|TRBV21-1|TRBJ1-2|-
TGTGCCAGCAGCAAGGGGGCCCGAGGCTACACCTTC
CASSKGARGYTF
>TRBD2|TRBV5-4|TRBJ2-1|-
TGTGCCAGCAGCGATACCGGGACGGGGGGGTTGTGGGAGGGGCAGTTCTTC
CASSDTGTGGLWEGQFF
>-|TRBV28|TRBJ2-2|-
TGTGCCAGCAGTTTATCAACCCTAGGTCTCAACACCGGGGAGCTGTTTTTT
CASSLSTLGLNTGELFF
>-|TRBV7-9|TRBJ2-7|-
TGTGCCAGCAGCTGGGACGGCTACGAGCAGTACTTC
CASSWDGYEQYF
>-|TRBV7-9|TRBJ1-3|-
TGTGCCAGCAGCTTAGTTGACACTGGAAACACCATATATTTT
CASSLVDTGNTIYF
>-|TRBV11-2|TRBJ1-5|-
TGTGCCAGCAGCTTAGATCAGGCCCTGGGGGATAGCAATCAGCCCCAGCATTTT
CASSLDQALGDSNQPQHF
>TRBD2|TRBV7-3|TRBJ2-7|few
TGTGCCAGCAGCTTTAGCGGGAGCTCCTACGAGCAGTACTTC
CASSFSGSSYEQYF
>-|TRBV19|TRBJ2-7|-
TGTGCCAGTAGTATCCCAGCGCTCTCCTACGAGCAGTACTTC
CASSIPALSYEQYF
>TRBD2|TRBV9|TRBJ2-1|-
TGTGCCAGCAGTGGGACTAGGCACAATGAGCAGTTCTTC
CASSGTRHNEQFF
>-|TRBV6-1|TRBJ1-1|-
TGTGCCAGCACCCCGGGACGGATGAACACTGAAGCTTTCTTT
CASTPGRMNTEAFF
>-|TRBV2|TRBJ1-2|few
TGTGCCAGCAGTTCTCTTGGTGGCTACACCTTC
CASSSLGGYTF
>-|TRBV9|TRBJ2-2|-
TGTGCCAGCGGACGTCCGGGAGCAACCGGGGAGCTGTTTTTT
CASGRPGATGELFF
>-|TRBV6-1|TRBJ1-4|once
TGTGCCAGCAGTGAATATACGGTGGGCGAAAAACTGTTTTTT
CASSEYTVGEKLFF
>TRBD1|TRBV6-5|TRBJ2-1|-
TGTGCCAGCAGTTACGAGGGGGCAAGCTACAATGAGCAGTTCTTC
CASSYEGASYNEQFF
>TRBD1|TRBV4-1|TRBJ1-1|-
TGCGCCAGCAGCCGCCAGGAGGGGGCTACTGAAGCTTTCTTT
CASSRQEGATEAFF
>-|TRBV28|TRBJ2-5|-
TGTGCCAGCAGTTCGGCTGTAATAGAGACCCAGTACTTC
CASSSAVIETQYF
>TRBD2|TRBV11-1|TRBJ2-7|-
TGTGCCAGTCAAACACGGGAGGGACGAAGAGCCTACGAGCAGTACTTC
CASQTREGRRAYEQYF
>TRBD2|TRBV7-2|TRBJ2-1|-
TGTGCCAGCAGCATCAGGACTAGCTCGGTTATCAATGAGCAGTTCTTC
CASSIRTSSVINEQFF
>-|TRBV27|TRBJ1-4|-
TGTGCCAGCAGTCCCCTTTTGGACACTCCGGGGGAAAAACTGTTTTTT
CASSPLLDTPGEKLFF
>TRBD2|TRBV7-8|TRBJ2-7|-
TGTGCCAGCAGCTTACGGACTAGCGGGATCTTGGGCCACGAGCAGTACTTC
CASSLRTSGILGHEQYF